One and the same sample provided the 24 T cell receptor beta chains below, sequenced in a study of T cell responses to AZD1222 COVID-19 vaccine. The assay was immunoSEQ multiplex PCR, and TCRdb's table has in-frame clones only and misses some. The table lists hundreds of thousands of clones, about 93% of them singletons, with 1% in the top ten. Here the sequenced sample was peripheral blood, taken on day 0 of MenACWY control vaccination. The receptor source for this set is an adult in good health.

The J gene is TRBJ2-5, the V gene TRBV7-2, with 8 nucleotides matching TRBD2. The J segment lost 1 base and the V segment lost 4 bases, leaving 5 bases of the junction unmatched. CDR3 length: 15 amino acids. The germline V gene encodes CDR1 SGHTA and CDR2 FQGNSA. Here the CDR3 reads CASSWGGGSQETQYF. The CDR3 coding sequence is TGTGCCAGCAGCTGGGGCGGGGGGTCCCAAGAGACCCAGTACTTC.

The chain employs TRBV20-1 and TRBJ1-2; no definite D call. The CDR3 totals 13 residues. Looked up from germline, CDR1 is DFQATT and CDR2 is SNEGSKA (reference sequence). The germline V and J ends were trimmed by 3 bases and 8 bases, with 16 bases remaining between them. The CDR3 sequence: CSASSSGGDGYTF. In DNA, the CDR3 is TGCAGTGCTAGTTCTTCCGGCGGAGACGGCTACACCTTC.

The rearrangement joins TRBV18 to TRBJ2-1; 10 nucleotides align to TRBD1. Per the germline V gene, CDR1 is KGHSH and CDR2 is LQKENI. CDR3 length equals 15 residues. Trimming at V came to 2 bases and at J to 6 bases, leaving 4 bases not matched to a gene. The CDR3 DNA reads as TGTGCCAGCTCACCAAGGACAGGGGGTGGCAATGAGCAGTTCTTC. Translation: CASSPRTGGGNEQFF.

The rearrangement joins TRBV18 to TRBJ1-4, with D unclear. From germline, CDR1 is KGHSH and CDR2 LQKENI. Trimming took off 1 base at V and 6 bases at J, with 15 bases between the two ends. The CDR3 runs 16 residues. The CDR3 coding sequence is TGTGCCAGCTCACCACTACTAACTGCCCCAGATGAAAAACTGTTTTTT. Residues: CASSPLLTAPDEKLFF.

As concerns this clone: Additional DNA sequences in this sample encode the identical CDR3. V and J are TRBV7-2 and TRBJ2-3, with 8 bases matching TRBD2. This CDR3 spans 14 amino acids. The ends lost 2 bases at V and 4 bases at J; junction bases unmatched: 2. The germline V gene has CDR1 SGHTA and CDR2 FQGNSA. As DNA, the CDR3 is TGTGCCAGCAGCTTAAGCGGGGGCGCAGATACGCAGTATTTT. It specifies CASSLSGGADTQYF. The full variable domain, with the rest looked up from reference TRBV7-2 and TRBJ2-3, is GAGVSQSPSNKVTEKGKDVELRCDPISGHTALYWYRQSLGQGLEFLIYFQGNSAPDKSGLPSDRFSAERTGGSVSTLTIQRTQQEDSAVYLCASSLSGGADTQYFGPGTRLTVL.

As to this clone: Other nucleotide sequences from this sample produce the same CDR3. V and J are TRBV18 and TRBJ2-5, with D uncertain. The CDR3 covers 13 residues. Germline loops: CDR1 KGHSH, CDR2 LQKENI. The V and J ends lost 2 bases and 1 base respectively, with 5 bases between them. CDR3 sequence: CASSPGLQETQYF. CDR3 coding DNA: TGTGCCAGCTCACCAGGCCTCCAAGAGACCCAGTACTTC.

The chain carries TRBV4-3 and TRBJ2-5; no definite D call. The length of the CDR3 is 13 residues. V shed 4 bases and J shed 5 bases, with 11 bases lying between them. The germline gives CDR1 LGHNA, CDR2 YSLEER. Here the CDR3 reads CASSRTIEETQYF. Written as DNA, the CDR3 is TGCGCCAGCAGCCGAACTATCGAGGAGACCCAGTACTTC.

The rearrangement links TRBV7-9 to TRBJ1-2, with TRBD1 identical over 12 bases. The CDR3 runs to 12 residues. The germline gives CDR1 SEHNR, CDR2 FQNEAQ (reference sequence). The CDR3 sequence: CVGGQGAFGYTF. For the CDR3, the DNA is TGTGTCGGGGGACAGGGGGCTTTTGGCTACACCTTC.

The chain is built from TRBV7-3 and TRBJ2-3; 7 nucleotides align to TRBD2. The V segment lost 5 bases and the J segment 3 bases; nucleotides outside the gene matches: 11. CDR3 size: 16 residues. From germline, CDR1 is SGHTA and CDR2 FQGTGA. This CDR3 reads CASSTYAGAGTDTQYF. CDR3 DNA sequence: TGTGCCAGCAGCACTTACGCGGGAGCAGGGACAGATACGCAGTATTTT. The full variable domain, with the rest looked up from reference TRBV7-3 and TRBJ2-3, is GAGVSQTPSNKVTEKGKYVELRCDPISGHTALYWYRQSLGQGPEFLIYFQGTGAADDSGLPNDRFFAVRPEGSVSTLKIQRTERGDSAVYLCASSTYAGAGTDTQYFGPGTRLTVL.

The rearrangement uses TRBV6-2 or TRBV6-3 and TRBJ2-1; D is unresolved. CDR1 is MNHEY, CDR2 SVGEGT, per germline. Trimming took 2 bases from V and 9 from J, leaving 14 bases between them. The length of the CDR3 is 14 residues. The CDR3 sequence: CASSYQGPRSEQFF. For the CDR3, the DNA is TGTGCCAGCAGTTACCAAGGGCCGAGGAGTGAGCAGTTCTTC.

This chain joins TRBV2 and TRBJ1-1; a possible D gene is TRBD1 (5 bases). The CDR3 consists of 12 residues. Germline CDR1 and CDR2: SNHLY and FYNNEI. Deletions cut 4 bases from V and 8 bases from J, with 11 bases between. In DNA, the CDR3 is TGTGCCAGCAGTGTGGTCCAGGGAGAAGCTTTCTTT. The encoded protein is CASSVVQGEAFF.

The chain carries TRBV27 and TRBJ2-7; possibly TRBD2 for D (6 bases). This CDR3 spans 14 amino acids. CDR1 and CDR2 from the germline V gene are MNHEY and SMNVEV (reference sequence). V lost 5 bases and J lost 0, with 11 bases in between. CDR3 region: CASSTGLHSYEQYF. The CDR3, as DNA: TGTGCCAGCAGTACGGGACTGCACTCCTACGAGCAGTACTTC.

The rearrangement uses TRBV19 and TRBJ1-5; D possibly corresponds to TRBD1 (6 bases). Between the trimmed V and J ends, which lost 2 bases and 0 bases, there was a span of 11 bases. The CDR3 spans 16 residues. Germline lookup yields CDR1 LNHDA and CDR2 SQIVND (reference sequence). This CDR3 is CASSIPQGYSNQPQHF. CDR3 nucleotides: TGTGCCAGTAGTATACCCCAGGGGTATAGCAATCAGCCCCAGCATTTT. The variable domain in full, completed from reference TRBV19 and TRBJ1-5, reads DGGITQSPKYLFRKEGQNVTLSCEQNLNHDAMYWYRQDPGQGLRLIYYSQIVNDFQKGDIAEGYSVSREKKESFPLTVTSAQKNPTAFYLCASSIPQGYSNQPQHFGDGTRLSIL.

The genes are TRBV6-5 and TRBJ2-1; D remains unclear. The CDR3 spans 13 residues. Germline assignment: CDR1 MNHEY and CDR2 SVGAGI. The V end lost 0 bases, the J end lost 7 bases, and 7 bases lay between the germline ends. Here the CDR3 reads CASSYSSENEQFF. CDR3 coding DNA: TGTGCCAGCAGTTACTCCTCCGAGAATGAGCAGTTCTTC.

The chain links TRBV29-1 to TRBJ1-1, with 8 positions matching TRBD1. The CDR3 consists of 14 residues. Germline V lookup: CDR1 SQVTM, CDR2 ANQGSEA. The ends lost 7 bases at V and 1 base at J; junction bases unmatched: 8. CDR3 sequence reads: CSGQTGTGNTEAFF. The CDR3 coding sequence is TGCAGCGGCCAAACCGGGACAGGGAACACTGAAGCTTTCTTT.

The chain is built from TRBV7-2 and TRBJ1-5; D gene ambiguous. Germline CDR1 reads SGHTA; CDR2 reads FQGNSA. This CDR3 spans 15 amino acids. The ends were cut back, 2 bases at V and 0 bases at J, with 8 bases in the middle. CDR3 DNA sequence: TGTGCCAGCAGCTTAACAGTATATAGCAATCAGCCCCAGCATTTT. It translates to CASSLTVYSNQPQHF.

This chain links TRBV5-1 with TRBJ2-3; 7 bases map to TRBD2. After removal of 7 bases from V and 2 bases from J, the junction contained 7 bases not matched to a gene. CDR3 size: 14 residues. In germline, CDR1 is SGHRS, CDR2 YFSETQ. In nucleotides, the CDR3 is TGCGCCAGCCGGCCGGGACTATCCACAGATACGCAGTATTTT. Translating gives CASRPGLSTDTQYF.

The chain has TRBV2 and TRBJ1-4; D is perhaps TRBD1 (5 bases). From germline, CDR1 is SNHLY and CDR2 FYNNEI. The length of the CDR3 is 15 residues. V lost 4 bases, J lost 0 bases, and 9 bases lay in between. The chain's CDR3 is CASSAGAATNEKLFF. CDR3 DNA: TGTGCCAGCAGTGCTGGGGCTGCAACTAATGAAAAACTGTTTTTT.

The chain recombines TRBV4-2 with TRBJ1-1; the D gene is possibly TRBD1 (5 bases). Germline V lookup: CDR1 LGHNA, CDR2 YNFKEQ. The CDR3 loop spans 14 amino acids. Between the trimmed V and J ends, which lost 0 bases and 6 bases, there was a span of 11 bases. The CDR3 protein is CASSQDGGVPEAFF. The CDR3 DNA reads TGTGCCAGCAGCCAAGACGGGGGGGTGCCTGAAGCTTTCTTT.

V is TRBV6-5 and J is TRBJ1-4; maybe TRBD1 (6 bases). Germline CDR1 MNHEY, CDR2 SVGAGI. The CDR3 sequence is 15 residues long. V dropped 0 bases and J dropped 5 bases, with 10 bases sitting between them. CDR3 bases: TGTGCCAGCAGTTACTCGACAGGCCGGAATGAAAAACTGTTTTTT. Amino acid sequence: CASSYSTGRNEKLFF.

The J gene is TRBJ1-2, the V gene TRBV7-2; the D gene is possibly TRBD1 (5 bases). V lost 5 bases, J lost 4 bases, and 14 bases lay in between. The CDR3 contains 14 residues. The germline CDR1 and CDR2 sequences are SGHTA and FQGNSA. DNA for the CDR3: TGTGCCAGCAGCAGAGGGCAGGGTGCCTATGGCTACACCTTC. Protein: CASSRGQGAYGYTF.

The chain has TRBV3-1 (or the pseudogene TRBV3-2) and TRBJ2-7; D is ambiguous. The CDR3 loop spans 13 amino acids. Germline V gives CDR1 LGHDT, CDR2 YNNKEL (reference sequence). The V and J ends lost 1 base and 6 bases respectively, with 10 bases between them. CDR3 loop: CASSQVELGEQYF. DNA for the CDR3: TGTGCCAGCAGCCAAGTTGAACTCGGCGAGCAGTACTTC.

The J gene is TRBJ1-1, the V gene TRBV6-5; unclear D gene. The CDR3 extends over 16 amino acids. The germline V gene encodes CDR1 MNHEY and CDR2 SVGAGI. Trimming removed 0 bases from V and 4 bases from J, with 15 bases in between. CDR3 protein: CASSYSRSVTSTEAFF. The DNA of the CDR3 is TGTGCCAGCAGTTACTCGAGATCGGTGACGAGCACTGAAGCTTTCTTT.

The V gene is TRBV9, the J gene TRBJ2-7; weak D call: TRBD2 (5 bases). Germline V gives CDR1 SGDLS, CDR2 YYNGEE. The CDR3 is made up of 14 amino acids. V lost 0 bases to trimming and J lost 2 bases, with 9 bases between them. CDR3 loop: CASSVALGAYEQYF. The CDR3 region has the DNA TGTGCCAGCAGCGTAGCTCTCGGGGCCTACGAGCAGTACTTC.